Described below is a single T cell receptor (beta chain) sequence and its context. Each sample's TCRB immunosequencing used around 0.5 micrograms of biopsy DNA. Some clones are missing from TCRdb's copy, which holds only in-frame ones; the method was immunoSEQ multiplex PCR. Counted here are over 14,000 clones, roughly 80% occurring once; the ten biggest clones make up roughly 4%. Patients were adults with ileal or ileocolonic Crohn's disease needing resection. The entry originates in a study of T cell repertoires in ileal Crohn's disease. The overall study: Patients had a median roughly 8-year disease duration, and less than 40% were active smokers. Thiopurines (around 11) or anti-TNF agents (approximately 20) were given postoperatively to about half.

V was pared by 3 bases and J by 2 bases, with 13 bases between. There are 15 residues in the CDR3. CDR1 is LNHDA, CDR2 SQIVND, per germline (reference sequence). The source of this sequence is an adult with Crohn's disease. V and J are TRBV19 and TRBJ1-2, with no clear D. The sequenced sample consisted of ileal tissue. In nucleotides, the CDR3 is TGTGCCAGTAGTATTGGCGGAGCAGAGAACTATGGCTACACCTTC. It translates to CASSIGGAENYGYTF.